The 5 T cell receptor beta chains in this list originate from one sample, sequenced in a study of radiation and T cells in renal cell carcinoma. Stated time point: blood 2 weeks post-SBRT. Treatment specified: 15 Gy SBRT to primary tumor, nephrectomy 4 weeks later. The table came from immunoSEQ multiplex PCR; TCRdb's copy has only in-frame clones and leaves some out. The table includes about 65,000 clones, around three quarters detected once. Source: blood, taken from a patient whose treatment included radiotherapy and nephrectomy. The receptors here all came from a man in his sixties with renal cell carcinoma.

The CDR3 loop is CASSLDNYEETQYF. CDR3 DNA sequence: TGTGCCAGCAGCTTGGACAATTACGAAGAGACCCAGTACTTC. The rearrangement uses TRBV7-9 and TRBJ2-5, with D possibly being TRBD1 (5 bases). Per germline, CDR1 SEHNR and CDR2 FQNEAQ (reference sequence). This CDR3 comprises 14 residues. Deletions cut 3 bases from V and 3 bases from J, with 11 bases between.

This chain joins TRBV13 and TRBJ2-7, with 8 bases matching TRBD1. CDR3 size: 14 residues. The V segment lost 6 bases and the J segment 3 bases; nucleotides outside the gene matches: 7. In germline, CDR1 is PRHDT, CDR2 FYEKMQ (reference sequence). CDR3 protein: CASSGRQGRYEQYF. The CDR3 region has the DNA TGTGCCAGCAGTGGGAGACAGGGGCGCTACGAGCAGTACTTC.

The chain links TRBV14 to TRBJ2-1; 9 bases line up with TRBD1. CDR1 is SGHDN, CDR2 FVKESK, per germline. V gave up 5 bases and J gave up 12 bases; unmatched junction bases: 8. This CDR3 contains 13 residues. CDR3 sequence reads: CASSAGQGTGQFF. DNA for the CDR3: TGTGCCAGCAGCGCGGGACAGGGTACGGGGCAGTTCTTC.

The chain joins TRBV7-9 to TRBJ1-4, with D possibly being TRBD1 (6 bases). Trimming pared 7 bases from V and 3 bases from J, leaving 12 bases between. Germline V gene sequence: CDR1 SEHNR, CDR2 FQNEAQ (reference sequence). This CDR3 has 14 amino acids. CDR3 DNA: TGTGCCAGCACCCCGGCAGGGGCTAATGAAAAACTGTTTTTT. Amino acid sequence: CASTPAGANEKLFF.

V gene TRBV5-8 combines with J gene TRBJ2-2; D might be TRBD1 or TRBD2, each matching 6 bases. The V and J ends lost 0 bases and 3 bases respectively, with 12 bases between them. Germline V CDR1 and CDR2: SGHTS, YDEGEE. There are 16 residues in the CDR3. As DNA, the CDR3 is TGTGCCAGCAGCTTGGGGGCAGGGGAGGACACCGGGGAGCTGTTTTTT. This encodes CASSLGAGEDTGELFF. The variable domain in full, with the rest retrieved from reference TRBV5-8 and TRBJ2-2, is EAGVTQSPTHLIKTRGQQATLRCSPISGHTSVYWYQQALGLGLQFLLWYDEGEERNRGNFPPRFSGRQFPNYSSELNVNALELEDSALYLCASSLGAGEDTGELFFGEGSRLTVL.